Presented here are 7 T cell receptor beta chains from one specimen sequenced in a study of blood T cell repertoires in COVID-19. Data came from immunoSEQ multiplex PCR; TCRdb stores just in-frame clones and leaves some out. The sample holds 140,000 or so clones, around 81% seen once. Material for sequencing was peripheral blood. Every receptor here comes from a human donor in a cohort sampled during active COVID-19.

This clone appeared once. The V gene is TRBV6-5, the J gene TRBJ1-1, with TRBD1 matching 9 bases. There are 15 residues in the CDR3. Germline V lookup: CDR1 MNHEY, CDR2 SVGAGI. The trim removed 5 bases at V and 1 base at J, leaving 5 bases unmatched. The CDR3 loop reads CASSPGTGPNTEAFF. The CDR3 DNA is TGTGCCAGCAGTCCCGGGACAGGGCCGAACACTGAAGCTTTCTTT.

The chain couples TRBV5-4 to TRBJ1-6; 10 bases align to TRBD1. The CDR3 is 15 amino acids. Germline V gene data show CDR1 as SGHNT and CDR2 as YYREEE (reference sequence). The V gene end was trimmed by 2 bases and the J gene end by 7 bases; junction bases not matched to a gene: 3. CDR3 bases: TGTGCCAGCAGCTTAGACAGGGGGCGAAATTCACCCCTCCACTTT. Residues: CASSLDRGRNSPLHF.

The rearrangement uses TRBV6-2 or TRBV6-3 and TRBJ1-2, with a tentative D call TRBD1 (5 bases). The CDR3 is 13 residues long. With 0 bases removed from V and 5 bases from J, the gap between germline ends came to 7 bases. Per the germline V gene, CDR1 is MNHEY and CDR2 is SVGEGT. This CDR3 reads CASSYSQGYGYTF. In DNA form, the CDR3 reads TGTGCCAGCAGTTACTCGCAGGGTTATGGCTACACCTTC.

This rearrangement joins TRBV13 to TRBJ2-3, with 15 positions matching TRBD2. Germline loops: CDR1 PRHDT, CDR2 FYEKMQ (reference sequence). CDR3 length: 16 residues. With V trimmed by 2 bases and J by 6 bases, 3 bases remained unmatched. Written as DNA, the CDR3 is TGTGCCAGCAGCTTACAGGGGACTAGCGGGGGGGATACGCAGTATTTT. Protein: CASSLQGTSGGDTQYF.

The rearrangement joins TRBV7-6 to TRBJ2-7; 7 bases line up with TRBD1. The germline V gene has CDR1 SGHVS and CDR2 FNYEAQ. The junction had 8 bases not matched to a gene; V was cut back by 4 bases and J by 5 bases. The CDR3 is 14 amino acids. The CDR3 DNA is TGTGCCAGCAGCTCCTGGACAGGCTCGAACGAGCAGTACTTC. Encoded protein: CASSSWTGSNEQYF.

The chain employs TRBV6-1 and TRBJ1-1; 7 bases line up with TRBD1. Germline V gene data show CDR1 as MNHNS and CDR2 as SASEGT. The CDR3 is 17 residues long. V dropped 2 bases and J dropped 2; count of bases not matched to a gene: 11. CDR3 in amino acids: CASSERATGIFNTEAFF. The CDR3 DNA sequence: TGTGCCAGCAGTGAAAGGGCGACAGGGATTTTTAACACTGAAGCTTTCTTT.

The chain couples TRBV18 to TRBJ1-1, with D tentatively TRBD1 (5 bases). Trimming took off 0 bases at V and 0 bases at J, with 14 bases between the two ends. CDR1 is KGHSH, CDR2 LQKENI, per germline. The CDR3 totals 17 residues. The CDR3 sequence is CASSPPVVRQMNTEAFF. For the CDR3, the DNA is TGTGCCAGCTCACCACCGGTTGTGCGACAGATGAACACTGAAGCTTTCTTT. The full variable domain, with the rest looked up from reference TRBV18 and TRBJ1-1, is NAGVMQNPRHLVRRRGQEARLRCSPMKGHSHVYWYRQLPEEGLKFMVYLQKENIIDESGMPKERFSAEFPKEGPSILRIQQVVRGDSAAYFCASSPPVVRQMNTEAFFGQGTRLTVV.